Listed below are T cell receptor beta chains from one sample, sequenced in a study of CD8+CD57+ T cells in acquired aplastic anemia. TCRdb used MiXCR to reprocess the reads, holding one entry per CDR3 protein. The sample has about 250,000 distinct CDR3 sequences; around half are singletons. Sequences were obtained from sorted CD4+, CD8+, or CD8+CD57+ T cells (not recorded which) from PBMCs. These receptors were obtained from a human donor with aplastic anemia. Both conserved end residues are part of each CDR3. A D gene is named only where the DNA matches it firmly. Only some rows state a clone size, as once, few, many or a class for expanded clones.

clone_size | d_call | j_call | v_call | cdr3_aa | cdr3_nt
NA | TRBD1 | TRBJ1-2 | TRBV2 | CASSAGTDYGYTF | TGTGCCAGCAGCGCCGGGACAGACTATGGCTACACCTTC
few | NA | TRBJ2-5 | TRBV7-2 | CASSGAGTETQYF | TGTGCTAGCAGTGGGGCAGGGACCGAGACCCAGTACTTC
large | NA | TRBJ2-1 | TRBV15 | CATSRGTEGAEQFF | TGTGCCACCAGCAGAGGGACGGAGGGGGCTGAGCAGTTCTTC
few | TRBD1 | TRBJ2-1 | TRBV6-5 | CAARQGGLDEQFF | TGTGCCGCCCGACAGGGGGGGTTGGATGAGCAGTTCTTC
many | NA | TRBJ2-7 | TRBV4-1 | CASSQVGGGSYEQYF | TGCGCCAGCAGCCAAGTTGGAGGGGGTTCCTACGAGCAGTACTTC
NA | TRBD1 | TRBJ1-1 | TRBV7-3 | CASSFSGTGNTEAFF | TGTGCCAGCAGCTTTAGCGGGACAGGGAACACTGAAGCTTTCTTT
NA | NA | TRBJ1-1 | TRBV7-2 | CVSSSSGGMFGTEAFF | TGTGTCAGCAGCTCATCCGGGGGGATGTTCGGGACTGAAGCTTTCTTC
NA | TRBD1 | TRBJ1-5 | TRBV29-1 | CSVVSGTGNQPQHF | TGCAGCGTTGTTTCCGGGACAGGCAATCAGCCCCAGCATTTT
many | NA | TRBJ2-7 | TRBV6-2/TRBV6-3 | CASRGVAYEQYF | TGTGCCAGCAGGGGGGTCGCCTACGAGCAGTACTTC
NA | TRBD2 | TRBJ2-5 | TRBV5-5 | CASSWGLAGETQYF | TGTGCCAGCAGCTGGGGACTAGCGGGGGAGACCCAGTACTTC
NA | NA | TRBJ1-2 | TRBV2 | CASTLTVYGYTF | TGTGCCAGCACCTTGACAGTGTATGGCTACACCTTC
many | NA | TRBJ2-1 | TRBV24-1 | CATTGDGYNEQFF | TGTGCCACCACCGGGGACGGGTACAATGAGCAGTTCTTC
few | TRBD1 | TRBJ1-2 | TRBV5-5 | CASSLWDRDPLYYGYTF | TGTGCCAGCAGCTTGTGGGACAGAGATCCGTTATACTATGGCTACACCTTC
many | NA | TRBJ2-3 | TRBV7-3 | CASSRTRGADTQYF | TGTGCCAGCAGCCGGACAAGGGGGGCAGATACGCAGTATTTT
many | TRBD1 | TRBJ2-7 | TRBV29-1 | CSVVWDRGYEQYF | TGCAGCGTTGTATGGGACAGGGGCTACGAGCAGTACTTC
many | NA | TRBJ2-7 | TRBV29-1 | CSVEVGTPITYEQYF | TGCAGCGTTGAAGTGGGGACTCCAATCACCTACGAGCAGTACTTC
many | NA | TRBJ1-3 | TRBV7-9 | CASSPRDKRNTIYF | TGTGCCAGCAGCCCCCGGGACAAAAGAAACACCATATATTTT
NA | NA | TRBJ2-6 | TRBV29-1 | CSVEVDGGSGANVLTF | TGCAGCGTTGAAGTCGACGGGGGATCTGGGGCCAACGTCCTGACTTTC
NA | NA | TRBJ2-1 | TRBV30 | CAWSVVSTNEQFF | TGTGCCTGGAGTGTAGTTTCTACTAATGAGCAGTTCTTC
NA | TRBD1 | TRBJ1-5 | TRBV10-1 | CASSTGDQPQHF | TGCGCCAGCAGCACAGGGGATCAGCCCCAGCATTTT
many | NA | TRBJ2-7 | TRBV4-3 | CASSPGAGYEQYF | TGCGCCAGCAGCCCGGGGGCCGGGTACGAGCAGTACTTC
NA | TRBD1 | TRBJ1-2 | TRBV10-2 | CAIRDREGEGYTF | TGCGCCATCAGGGACAGGGAAGGAGAGGGCTACACCTTC
NA | TRBD1 | TRBJ1-6 | TRBV10-3 | CAISLYQGDYGGSPLHF | TGTGCCATCAGTTTATACCAGGGGGACTATGGAGGTTCACCCCTCCACTTT
NA | NA | TRBJ2-2 | TRBV5-1 | CASSQRGANTGELFF | TGCGCCAGCAGCCAGAGAGGGGCGAACACCGGGGAGCTGTTTTTT
NA | NA | TRBJ1-2 | TRBV9 | CASSVGGRPGYTF | TGTGCCAGCAGCGTAGGGGGGAGACCCGGCTACACCTTC
NA | NA | TRBJ2-1 | TRBV25-1 | CASSFKLAGEQFF | TGTGCCAGCAGTTTCAAACTGGCAGGTGAGCAGTTCTTC
NA | TRBD1 | TRBJ2-1 | TRBV7-9 | CASSLVGTGVTEQFF | TGTGCCAGCAGCTTAGTAGGGACAGGGGTCACTGAGCAGTTCTTC
NA | TRBD1 | TRBJ2-4 | TRBV20-1 | CSASGDGQGPSRSKNIQYF | TGCAGTGCCAGTGGTGATGGACAGGGTCCGAGTCGGTCCAAAAACATTCAGTACTTC
NA | TRBD1 | TRBJ2-7 | TRBV30 | CAWWDRGPDEQYF | TGTGCCTGGTGGGACAGGGGGCCGGACGAGCAGTACTTC
NA | NA | TRBJ2-2 | TRBV5-5 | CASRPRASITGELFF | TGTGCCAGCAGACCGAGGGCTTCTATCACCGGGGAGCTGTTTTTT
NA | NA | TRBJ2-5 | TRBV12-3/TRBV12-4 | CASKMTRYQETQYF | TGTGCCAGCAAAATGACACGTTACCAAGAGACCCAGTACTTC
NA | TRBD1 | TRBJ2-7 | TRBV7-9 | CASRGGESPYEQYF | TGTGCCAGCAGAGGGGGCGAGAGTCCCTACGAGCAGTACTTC
many | TRBD1 | TRBJ2-7 | TRBV6-2/TRBV6-3 | CASSYGRDRAFYEQYF | TGTGCCAGCAGTTACGGGCGGGACAGGGCCTTCTACGAGCAGTACTTC